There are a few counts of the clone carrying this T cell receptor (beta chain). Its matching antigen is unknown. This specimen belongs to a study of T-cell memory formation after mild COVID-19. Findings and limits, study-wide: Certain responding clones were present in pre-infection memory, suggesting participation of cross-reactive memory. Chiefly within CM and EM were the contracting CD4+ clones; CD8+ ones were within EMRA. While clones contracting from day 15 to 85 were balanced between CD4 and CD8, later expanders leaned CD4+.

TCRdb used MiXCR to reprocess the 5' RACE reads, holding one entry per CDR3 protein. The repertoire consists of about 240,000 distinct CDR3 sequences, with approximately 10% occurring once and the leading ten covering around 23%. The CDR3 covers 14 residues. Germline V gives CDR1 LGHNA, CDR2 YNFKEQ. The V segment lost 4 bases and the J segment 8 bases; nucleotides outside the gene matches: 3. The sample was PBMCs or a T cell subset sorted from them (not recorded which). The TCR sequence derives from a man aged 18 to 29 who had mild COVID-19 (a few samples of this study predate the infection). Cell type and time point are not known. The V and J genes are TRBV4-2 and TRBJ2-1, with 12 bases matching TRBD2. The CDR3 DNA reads TGTGCCAGCAGCCCTAGCGGGGGGGCCTATGAGCAGTTCTTC. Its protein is CASSPSGGAYEQFF.